The rows below give T cell receptor beta chains drawn from one sample of a study of CD8 T cells in ankylosing spondylitis. Via MiXCR, TCRdb re-called the 5' RACE reads, giving one row per CDR3 protein. The repertoire holds about 390,000 distinct CDR3 sequences, with 20% to 25% as singletons. Sequencing was carried out using blood, either unsorted or a sorted T cell fraction (not recorded which). These receptors all stem from a male donor with ankylosing spondylitis. The conserved cysteine and the conserved F or W are not part of the CDR3 here.

J | V | CDR3
TRBJ1-3 | TRBV28 | ARSGSPGNTIY
TRBJ2-5 | TRBV18 | ASSTLAGGFETQY
TRBJ2-3 | TRBV29-1 | SVEVYSARGTDTQY
TRBJ1-1 | TRBV20-1 | SASRANTEAF
TRBJ2-4 | TRBV3-1 | ASSQAPGRDIQY
TRBJ2-1 | TRBV10-3 | AISLTSGSLNEQF
TRBJ2-7 | TRBV20-1 | SAPGQVTYEQY
TRBJ1-1 | TRBV20-1 | SARSDRGAF
TRBJ1-3 | TRBV5-6 | ASSVRGPGNTIY
TRBJ2-1 | TRBV7-2 | ASSLRSGTGAPNEQF
TRBJ2-3 | TRBV29-1 | SVGGEWTQY
TRBJ2-5 | TRBV7-2 | ASSLGPGQGETQY
TRBJ1-4 | TRBV12-3/TRBV12-4 | ASSLGRVLNEKLF
TRBJ2-1 | TRBV5-6 | ASSFGAGNSDEQF
TRBJ1-1 | TRBV2 | ASTLDLNTEAF
TRBJ2-7 | TRBV12-3/TRBV12-4 | ASSLGLYSGNPYEQY
TRBJ2-1 | TRBV7-2 | ASSWTSGSVNEQF
TRBJ2-2 | TRBV7-7 | ASSLAGPDTGELF
TRBJ2-5 | TRBV6-5 | ASSYGRRGETQY
TRBJ2-7 | TRBV5-1 | ASSFAGTSGMEQY
TRBJ1-5 | TRBV10-3 | AISEGGERPQH
TRBJ2-7 | TRBV5-1 | ASSHGGGNYEQY
TRBJ1-4 | TRBV7-9 | ASGGKKLF
TRBJ1-5 | TRBV6-2/TRBV6-3 | ASSYVGPNQPQH
TRBJ2-3 | TRBV11-2 | ASSLDRLAGAITQY
TRBJ1-1 | TRBV5-1 | ASSPRWSIDTEAF
TRBJ2-1 | TRBV2 | ASSRGGPGLADYNEQF
TRBJ2-1 | TRBV20-1 | SASGPSYNEQF
TRBJ2-7 | TRBV6-1 | ASSANRVPYEQY
TRBJ2-7 | TRBV6-5 | ASSTGTAYAYEQY
TRBJ1-1 | TRBV7-9 | ASSRTLGSSTEAF
TRBJ2-1 | TRBV24-1 | ATSASSYNEQF
TRBJ2-3 | TRBV12-3/TRBV12-4 | ASSSAGQITDTQY
TRBJ2-3 | TRBV6-5 | ASSYPSSDPGQY
TRBJ2-6 | TRBV10-3 | AISESYSGIGANVLT
TRBJ2-3 | TRBV6-2/TRBV6-3 | ASKRTSGSYTQY
TRBJ1-2 | TRBV5-1 | ASSLLVANYGYT
TRBJ2-1 | TRBV4-2 | ASSQDVRRSSYNEQF
TRBJ1-1 | TRBV7-9 | ASSLGARNTEAF
TRBJ2-1 | TRBV11-1 | ASSSGYNEQF
TRBJ2-5 | TRBV20-1 | SAEKAVAGATETQY
TRBJ2-1 | TRBV7-3 | ASSLTRSAEQF
TRBJ1-1 | TRBV7-9 | ASSFPGTGITEAF
TRBJ2-2 | TRBV29-1 | SSIQVEGANTGELF
TRBJ2-3 | TRBV28 | ATHRRRTGFTDTQY
TRBJ2-7 | TRBV3-1 | ASSQSMARNYEQY
TRBJ1-1 | TRBV12-5 | ASGSGTANTEAF
TRBJ1-6 | TRBV5-1 | ASSLVPDRGRNSPLH
TRBJ2-1 | TRBV6-1 | ASSALSGGGTYNEQF
TRBJ1-2 | TRBV20-1 | SALAPTGGYGYT
TRBJ2-5 | TRBV25-1 | ASSRLGRGQETQY
TRBJ1-6 | TRBV10-3 | AISDLAGDNSPLH
TRBJ2-1 | TRBV28 | ASTRDRGNEQF
TRBJ2-2 | TRBV30 | AWSQTPNTGELF
TRBJ2-3 | TRBV12-3/TRBV12-4 | ASSGVLAGAGTDTQY
TRBJ2-3 | TRBV7-2 | ASSSGARFTDTQY
TRBJ1-1 | TRBV12-3/TRBV12-4 | ASSGNRALNTEAF
TRBJ2-3 | TRBV4-1 | ASSQGGRAPAFAVPTDTQY
TRBJ1-5 | TRBV5-1 | ASIQGGQVSSTGDNQPQH
TRBJ2-1 | TRBV5-4 | ASSWDFYNEQF